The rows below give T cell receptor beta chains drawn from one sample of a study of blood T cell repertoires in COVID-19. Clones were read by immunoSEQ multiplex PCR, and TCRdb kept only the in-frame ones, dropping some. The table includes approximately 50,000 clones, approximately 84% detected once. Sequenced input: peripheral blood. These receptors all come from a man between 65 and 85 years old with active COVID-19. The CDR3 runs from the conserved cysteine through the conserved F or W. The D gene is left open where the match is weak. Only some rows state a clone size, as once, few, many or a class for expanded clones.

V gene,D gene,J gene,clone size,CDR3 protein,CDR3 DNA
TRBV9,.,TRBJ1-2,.,CASSINYGYTF,TGTGCCAGCAGCATAAACTATGGCTACACCTTC
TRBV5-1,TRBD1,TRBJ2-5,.,CASSPGGEGETQYF,TGCGCCAGCAGCCCAGGGGGCGAGGGCGAGACCCAGTACTTC
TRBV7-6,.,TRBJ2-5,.,CASSLAIPGLVETQYF,TGTGCCAGCAGCTTAGCGATCCCAGGTTTAGTAGAGACCCAGTACTTC
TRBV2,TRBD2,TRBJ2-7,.,CASSERLAGGAYEQYF,TGTGCCAGCAGTGAAAGGCTAGCGGGAGGGGCCTACGAGCAGTACTTC
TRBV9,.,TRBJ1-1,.,CASSVAQDTEAFF,TGTGCCAGCAGCGTAGCACAGGACACTGAAGCTTTCTTT
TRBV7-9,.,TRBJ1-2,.,CASSLGSTNYGYTF,TGTGCCAGCAGCCTAGGAAGCACGAACTATGGCTACACCTTC
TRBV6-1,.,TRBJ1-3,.,CASSERVEGNTIYF,TGTGCCAGCAGTGAACGGGTAGAGGGAAACACCATATATTTT
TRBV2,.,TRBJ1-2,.,CASRANRATSHGYTF,TGTGCCAGCAGGGCCAACAGGGCCACAAGCCATGGCTACACCTTC
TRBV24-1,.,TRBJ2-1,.,CATSDRTSGHINEQFF,TGTGCCACCAGTGACCGAACTAGTGGCCACATCAATGAGCAGTTCTTC
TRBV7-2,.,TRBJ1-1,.,CASSLGSVTNTEAFF,TGTGCCAGCAGCTTAGGGTCGGTGACAAACACTGAAGCTTTCTTT
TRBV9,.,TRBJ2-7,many,CASSEGQSSLYEQYF,TGTGCCAGCAGCGAGGGACAATCGAGTCTCTACGAGCAGTACTTC
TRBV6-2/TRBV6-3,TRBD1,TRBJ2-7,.,CASSRTTRTGSTYEQYF,TGTGCCAGCAGCCGTACCACCCGGACAGGGTCCACCTACGAGCAGTACTTC
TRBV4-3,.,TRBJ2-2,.,CASSQNHGTNTGELFF,TGCGCCAGCAGCCAAAATCACGGTACGAACACCGGGGAGCTGTTTTTT
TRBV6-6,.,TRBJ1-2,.,CASRTTQTSVRYGYTF,TGTGCCAGCCGCACAACCCAGACTTCGGTGAGGTATGGCTACACCTTC
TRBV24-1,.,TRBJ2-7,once,CATSEGGFTAVREQYF,TGTGCCACCAGTGAGGGAGGATTCACTGCAGTGCGCGAGCAGTACTTC
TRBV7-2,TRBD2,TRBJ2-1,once,CATARQRENEQFF,TGTGCCACCGCTAGACAGCGGGAGAATGAGCAGTTCTTC
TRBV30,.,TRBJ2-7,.,CAWSGVSSEQYF,TGTGCCTGGAGCGGGGTGTCCAGCGAGCAGTACTTC
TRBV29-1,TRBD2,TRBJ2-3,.,CSVEFRGRASLMTDTQYF,TGCAGCGTTGAATTTCGCGGGAGGGCCAGTTTGATGACAGATACGCAGTATTTT
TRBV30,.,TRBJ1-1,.,CACPSEWNTEAFF,TGTGCCTGCCCTTCGGAGTGGAACACTGAAGCTTTCTTT
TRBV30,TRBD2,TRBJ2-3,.,CAWSSDGGGADTQYF,TGTGCCTGGAGTTCGGACGGGGGAGGGGCAGATACGCAGTATTTT
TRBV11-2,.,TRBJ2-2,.,CASSWVGGNKNTGELFF,TGTGCCAGCAGCTGGGTAGGAGGGAACAAGAACACCGGGGAGCTGTTTTTT
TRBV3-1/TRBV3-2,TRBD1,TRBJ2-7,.,CASSHSSGTGDSYEQYF,TGTGCCAGCAGCCACTCTTCCGGGACAGGGGACTCCTACGAGCAGTACTTC
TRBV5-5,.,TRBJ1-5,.,CASSFQYNQPQHF,TGTGCCAGCAGCTTTCAGTACAATCAGCCCCAGCATTTT
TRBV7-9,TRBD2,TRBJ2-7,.,CASSLVSGRAYEQYF,TGTGCCAGCAGCTTAGTCTCCGGGAGGGCCTACGAGCAGTACTTC
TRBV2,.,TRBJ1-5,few,CASRVGQTYQPQHF,TGTGCCAGCAGGGTCGGACAGACTTATCAGCCCCAGCATTTT
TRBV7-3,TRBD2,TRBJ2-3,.,CASSLGSASGSTDTQYF,TGTGCCAGCAGCTTAGGCTCGGCTAGCGGAAGCACAGATACGCAGTATTTT
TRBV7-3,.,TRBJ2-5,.,CASSLLSQETQYF,TGTGCCAGCAGCTTACTAAGCCAAGAGACCCAGTACTTC
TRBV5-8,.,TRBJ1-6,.,CASSLAGSLHF,TGTGCCAGCAGCTTGGCAGGCAGCCTCCACTTT
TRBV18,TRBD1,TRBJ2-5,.,CASSPQTGEMETQYF,TGTGCCAGCTCACCTCAGACAGGGGAAATGGAGACCCAGTACTTC
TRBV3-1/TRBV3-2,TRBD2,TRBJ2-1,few,CASSPGLAGAGSYNEQFF,TGTGCCAGCAGCCCAGGACTAGCGGGAGCCGGCTCCTACAATGAGCAGTTCTTC
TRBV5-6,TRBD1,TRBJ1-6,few,CASSLRRTGGFNSPLHF,TGTGCCAGCAGCTTGCGCCGGACAGGGGGTTTCAACTCACCCCTCCACTTT
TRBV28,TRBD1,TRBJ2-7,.,CASSDNRGRIVEQYF,TGTGCCAGCAGTGACAACAGGGGGCGAATCGTCGAGCAGTACTTC
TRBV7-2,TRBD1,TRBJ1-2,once,CASSQTRDSYGYTF,TGTGCCAGCAGCCAAACGAGGGACAGCTATGGCTACACCTTC
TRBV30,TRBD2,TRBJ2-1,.,CAWRLAYSYNEQFF,TGTGCCTGGAGACTAGCGTACTCCTACAATGAGCAGTTCTTC
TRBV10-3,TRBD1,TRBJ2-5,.,CAISDRQGQETQYF,TGTGCCATCAGCGACCGACAGGGTCAAGAGACCCAGTACTTC
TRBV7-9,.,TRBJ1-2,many,CASSLEGELEGYGYTF,TGTGCCAGCAGCTTAGAAGGAGAGTTAGAGGGCTATGGCTACACCTTC
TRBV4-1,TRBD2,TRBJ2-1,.,CASRASGTPGHEQFF,TGCGCCAGCAGAGCTAGCGGTACCCCCGGGCATGAGCAGTTCTTC
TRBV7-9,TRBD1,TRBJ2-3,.,CASSLDRGSTDTQYF,TGTGCCAGCAGCTTAGACAGGGGCAGCACAGATACGCAGTATTTT
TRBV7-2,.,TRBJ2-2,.,CASSLASQGTGELFF,TGTGCCAGCAGCTTAGCGTCGCAGGGTACCGGGGAGCTGTTTTTT
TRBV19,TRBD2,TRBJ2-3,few,CASSDSGRTDTQYF,TGTGCCAGTAGTGATAGCGGGCGCACAGATACGCAGTATTTT
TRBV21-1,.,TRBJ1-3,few,CASSKDQEGVTGNTIYF,TGTGCCAGCAGCAAAGATCAGGAGGGAGTCACTGGAAACACCATATATTTT
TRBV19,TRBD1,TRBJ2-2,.,CASRTRGQDTGELFF,TGTGCCAGCCGCACCCGAGGACAGGACACCGGGGAGCTGTTTTTT
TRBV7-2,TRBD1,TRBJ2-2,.,CASSAPGTGTGELFF,TGTGCCAGCAGCGCCCCCGGGACAGGGACCGGGGAGCTGTTTTTT
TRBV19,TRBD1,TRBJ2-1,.,CASSIDREVSEQFF,TGTGCCAGTAGTATCGACAGGGAAGTTAGTGAGCAGTTCTTC